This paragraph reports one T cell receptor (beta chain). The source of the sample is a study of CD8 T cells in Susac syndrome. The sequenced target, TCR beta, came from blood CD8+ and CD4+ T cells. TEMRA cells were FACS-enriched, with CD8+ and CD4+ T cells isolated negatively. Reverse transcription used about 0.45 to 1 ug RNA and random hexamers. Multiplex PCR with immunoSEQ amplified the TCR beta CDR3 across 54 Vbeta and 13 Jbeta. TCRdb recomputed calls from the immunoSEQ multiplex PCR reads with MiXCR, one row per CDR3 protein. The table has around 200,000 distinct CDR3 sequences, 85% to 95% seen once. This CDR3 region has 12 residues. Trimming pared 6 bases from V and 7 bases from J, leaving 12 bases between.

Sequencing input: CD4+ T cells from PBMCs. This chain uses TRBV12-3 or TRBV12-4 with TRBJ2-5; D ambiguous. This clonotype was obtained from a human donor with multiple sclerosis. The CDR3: CASSLPPGTQYF. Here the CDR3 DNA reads TGTGCCAGCAGCCTACCTCCGGGGACCCAGTACTTC.